A single sample gave rise to the 8 T cell receptor beta chains below, sequenced in a study of shared clonotypes between healthy human individuals. Sequencing was performed with immunoSEQ multiplex PCR; in TCRdb, only in-frame clones are kept and a portion is missing. The data contain about 2.4 million clones, 90% to 95% of them singletons. Specimen: naive CD4+ T cells from PBMCs. Subset indicated: CD45RA+ positively selected. The origin of the receptors is a man in his late teens or twenties in good health. Some clones in this sample may be carry-over from other donors' samples.

The chain joins TRBV9 to TRBJ2-3; D gene unclear. With 3 bases removed from V and 2 bases from J, the gap between germline ends came to 13 bases. CDR3 size: 15 residues. Germline loops: CDR1 SGDLS, CDR2 YYNGEE. CDR3 nucleotide sequence: TGTGCCAGCAGCGGGAGTGGTAGAAACACAGATACGCAGTATTTT. Encoded protein: CASSGSGRNTDTQYF.

The CDR3 spells CASSQQGQGTTFF. The CDR3 DNA reads as TGTGCCAGCAGCCAGCAAGGACAGGGGACGACTTTCTTT. This chain connects TRBV7-3 to TRBJ1-1, with TRBD1 matching 9 bases. The germline V gene encodes CDR1 SGHTA and CDR2 FQGTGA. The CDR3 contains 13 residues. With V trimmed by 5 bases and J by 12 bases, 10 bases remained unmatched. Looking up the rest from reference TRBV7-3 and TRBJ1-1 gives the full variable domain: GAGVSQTPSNKVTEKGKYVELRCDPISGHTALYWYRQSLGQGPEFLIYFQGTGAADDSGLPNDRFFAVRPEGSVSTLKIQRTERGDSAVYLCASSQQGQGTTFFGQGTRLTVV.

The chain uses TRBV5-1 and TRBJ2-5, with unresolved D. V lost 0 bases to trimming and J lost 2 bases, with 11 bases between them. Germline values: CDR1 SGHRS, CDR2 YFSETQ. The length of the CDR3 is 15 residues. CDR3 amino acids: CASSLVDKGQETQYF. DNA of the CDR3: TGCGCCAGCAGCTTGGTTGATAAGGGTCAAGAGACCCAGTACTTC.

Written as DNA, the CDR3 is TGTGCCAGCAGCCAATTTGGCATCTCCTACGAGCAGTACTTC. This encodes CASSQFGISYEQYF. The V call is TRBV16, the J call TRBJ2-7, with D unclear. The CDR3 loop spans 14 amino acids. V gave up 1 base and J gave up 0 bases, with 7 bases separating them. In germline, CDR1 is KGHSY, CDR2 FQNENV. The full variable domain, rest sourced from reference TRBV16 and TRBJ2-7, is GEEVAQTPKHLVRGEGQKAKLYCAPIKGHSYVFWYQQVLKNEFKFLISFQNENVFDETGMPKERFSAKCLPNSPCSLEIQATKLEDSAVYFCASSQFGISYEQYFGPGTRLTVT.

In nucleotides, the CDR3 is TGTGCCAGCAGCGCCTCAGGGGCTGGCTACACCTTC. Its protein is CASSASGAGYTF. V gene TRBV9 combines with J gene TRBJ1-2; TRBD1 might be the D (6 bases). CDR1 and CDR2 (germline): SGDLS, YYNGEE. The V end was cut by 3 bases, the J end by 7 bases, with 10 bases between. This CDR3 is 12 amino acids long.

CDR3 nucleotides: TGTGCCAGCAGTTTACTCGATCGGGACACAGATACGCAGTATTTT. Translation gives CASSLLDRDTDTQYF. The V call is TRBV28, the J call TRBJ2-3; D is perhaps TRBD2 (5 bases). Germline loops: CDR1 MDHEN, CDR2 SYDVKM. This CDR3 is built from 15 residues. The V end lost 2 bases, the J end lost 2 bases, and 11 bases lay between the germline ends.

The genes are TRBV19 and TRBJ2-3; 12 nucleotides line up with TRBD2. Germline loops: CDR1 LNHDA, CDR2 SQIVND (reference sequence). Unmatched junction bases numbered 10, after V lost 5 bases and J lost 4 bases. The CDR3 spans 17 residues. CDR3 region: CASSPRPTSGSSDTQYF. The CDR3 nucleotides are TGTGCCAGTAGTCCCCGCCCGACTAGCGGGAGTTCAGATACGCAGTATTTT.

The CDR3 loop is CSVGEHPADEQFF. CDR3 in DNA: TGCAGCGTTGGAGAGCACCCCGCGGATGAGCAGTTCTTC. The J gene is TRBJ2-1, the V gene TRBV29-1; D gene unclear. The germline CDR1 and CDR2 sequences are SQVTM and ANQGSEA. V was trimmed by 4 bases and J by 8 bases, leaving 15 bases between them. CDR3 size: 13 residues.